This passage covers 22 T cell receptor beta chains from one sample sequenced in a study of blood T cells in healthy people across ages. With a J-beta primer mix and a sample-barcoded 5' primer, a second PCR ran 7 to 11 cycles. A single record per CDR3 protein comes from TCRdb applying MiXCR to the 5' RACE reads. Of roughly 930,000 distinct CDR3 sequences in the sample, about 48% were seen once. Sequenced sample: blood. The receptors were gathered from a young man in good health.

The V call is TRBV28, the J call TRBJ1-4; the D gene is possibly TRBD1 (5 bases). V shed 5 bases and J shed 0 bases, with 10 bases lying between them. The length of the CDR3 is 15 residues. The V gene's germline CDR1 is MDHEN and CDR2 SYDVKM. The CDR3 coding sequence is TGTGCCAGCAGTGTCCGGGGGGCAACTAATGAAAAACTGTTTTTT. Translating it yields CASSVRGATNEKLFF.

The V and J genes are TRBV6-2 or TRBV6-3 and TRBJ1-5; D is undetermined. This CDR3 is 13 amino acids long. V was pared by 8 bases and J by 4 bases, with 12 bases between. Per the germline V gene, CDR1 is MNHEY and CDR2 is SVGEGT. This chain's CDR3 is CASLQSFNQPQHF. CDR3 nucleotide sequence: TGTGCCAGCCTACAGAGTTTTAATCAGCCCCAGCATTTT.

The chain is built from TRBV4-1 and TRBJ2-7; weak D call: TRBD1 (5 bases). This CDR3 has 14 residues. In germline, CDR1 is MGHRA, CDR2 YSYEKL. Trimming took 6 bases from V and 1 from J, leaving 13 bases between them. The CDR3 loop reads CASRPSHRSYEQYF. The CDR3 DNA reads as TGCGCCAGCAGACCATCTCACAGGTCCTACGAGCAGTACTTC.

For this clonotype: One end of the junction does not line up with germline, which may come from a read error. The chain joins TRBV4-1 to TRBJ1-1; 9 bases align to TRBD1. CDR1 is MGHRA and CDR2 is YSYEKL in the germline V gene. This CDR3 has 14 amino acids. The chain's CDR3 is CASSPDRGGTEAYF. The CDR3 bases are TGCGCCAGCAGCCCAGACAGGGGGGGCACTGAAGCTTACTTT.

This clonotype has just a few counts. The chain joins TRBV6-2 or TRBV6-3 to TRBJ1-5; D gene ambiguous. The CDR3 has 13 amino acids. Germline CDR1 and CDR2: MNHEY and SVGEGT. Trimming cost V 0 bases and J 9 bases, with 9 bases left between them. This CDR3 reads CASSYSNGRPQHF. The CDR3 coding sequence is TGTGCCAGCAGTTACTCCAACGGCCGGCCCCAGCATTTT.

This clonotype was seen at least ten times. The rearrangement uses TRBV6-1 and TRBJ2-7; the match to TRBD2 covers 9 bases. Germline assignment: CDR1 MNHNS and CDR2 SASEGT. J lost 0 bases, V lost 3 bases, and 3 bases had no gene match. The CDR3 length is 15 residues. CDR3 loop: CASSESSGASYEQYF. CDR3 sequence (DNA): TGTGCCAGCAGTGAGTCTAGCGGGGCCTCCTACGAGCAGTACTTC.

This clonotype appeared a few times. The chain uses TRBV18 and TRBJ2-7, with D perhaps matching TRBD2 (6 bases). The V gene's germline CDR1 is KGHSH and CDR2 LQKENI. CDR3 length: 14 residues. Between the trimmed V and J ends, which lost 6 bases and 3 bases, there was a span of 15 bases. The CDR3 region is CASSPVDGGYEQYF. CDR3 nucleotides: TGTGCCAGCTCCCCTGTAGACGGGGGCTACGAGCAGTACTTC.

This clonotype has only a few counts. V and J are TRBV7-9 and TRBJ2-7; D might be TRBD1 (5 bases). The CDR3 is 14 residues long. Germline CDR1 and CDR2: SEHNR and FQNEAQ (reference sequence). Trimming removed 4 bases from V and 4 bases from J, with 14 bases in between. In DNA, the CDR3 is TGTGCCAGCAGCTCGGTACAGGTATCGTACGAGCAGTACTTC. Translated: CASSSVQVSYEQYF.

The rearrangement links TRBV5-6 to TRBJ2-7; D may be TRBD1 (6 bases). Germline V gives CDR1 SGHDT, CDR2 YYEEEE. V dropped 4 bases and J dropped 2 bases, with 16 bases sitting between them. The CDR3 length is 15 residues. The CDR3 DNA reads TGTGCCAGCAGCGTACCCAACAGGGACCCCTACGAGCAGTACTTC. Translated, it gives CASSVPNRDPYEQYF.

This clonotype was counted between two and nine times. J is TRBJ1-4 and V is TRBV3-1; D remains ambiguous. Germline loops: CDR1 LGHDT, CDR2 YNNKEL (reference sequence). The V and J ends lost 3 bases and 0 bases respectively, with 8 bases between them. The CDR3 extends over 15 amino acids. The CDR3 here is CASSQALSTNEKLFF. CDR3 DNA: TGTGCCAGCAGCCAGGCCCTCTCAACTAATGAAAAACTGTTTTTT.

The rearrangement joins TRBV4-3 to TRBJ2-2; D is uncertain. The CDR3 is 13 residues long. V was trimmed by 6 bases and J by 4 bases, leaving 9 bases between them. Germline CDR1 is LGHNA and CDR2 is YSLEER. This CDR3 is CASRPEVTGELFF. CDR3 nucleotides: TGCGCCAGCAGACCAGAAGTCACCGGGGAGCTGTTTTTT.

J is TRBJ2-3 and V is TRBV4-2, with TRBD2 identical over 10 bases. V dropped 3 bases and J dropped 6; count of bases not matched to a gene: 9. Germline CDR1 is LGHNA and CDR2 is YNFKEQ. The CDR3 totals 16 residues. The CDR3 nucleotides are TGTGCCAGCAGCCAGGCCGGTAGCGGGGGGCGGGATACGCAGTATTTT. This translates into CASSQAGSGGRDTQYF.

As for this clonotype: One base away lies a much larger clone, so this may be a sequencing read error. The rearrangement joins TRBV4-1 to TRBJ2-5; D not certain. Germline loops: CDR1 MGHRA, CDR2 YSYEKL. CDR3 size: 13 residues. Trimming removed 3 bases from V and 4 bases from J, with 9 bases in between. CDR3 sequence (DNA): TGCGCCAGCAGCCAGTGGCGGACAGAGACCCAGTACTTC. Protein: CASSQWRTETQYF.

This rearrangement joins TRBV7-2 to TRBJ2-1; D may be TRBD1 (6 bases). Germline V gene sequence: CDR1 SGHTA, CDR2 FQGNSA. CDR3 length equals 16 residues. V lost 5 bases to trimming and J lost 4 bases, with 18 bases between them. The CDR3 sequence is CASSPRGTLLYNEQFF. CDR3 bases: TGTGCCAGCAGCCCAAGGGGGACACTTTTATACAATGAGCAGTTCTTC.

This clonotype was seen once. CDR3 sequence reads: CASSNTGGALNTEAFF. The CDR3 bases are TGTGCCAGCAGTAATACAGGGGGCGCGTTAAACACTGAAGCTTTCTTT. This chain links TRBV25-1 with TRBJ1-1; 9 bases map to TRBD1. The CDR3 sequence is 16 residues long. After removal of 5 bases from V and 2 bases from J, the junction contained 9 bases not matched to a gene. Germline V CDR1 and CDR2: MGHDK, SYGVNS.

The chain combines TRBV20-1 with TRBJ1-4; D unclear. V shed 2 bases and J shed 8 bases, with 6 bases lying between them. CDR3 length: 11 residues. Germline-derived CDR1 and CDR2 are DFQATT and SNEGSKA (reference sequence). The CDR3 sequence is CSARFTEKLFF. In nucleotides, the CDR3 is TGCAGTGCTAGATTCACAGAAAAACTGTTTTTT.

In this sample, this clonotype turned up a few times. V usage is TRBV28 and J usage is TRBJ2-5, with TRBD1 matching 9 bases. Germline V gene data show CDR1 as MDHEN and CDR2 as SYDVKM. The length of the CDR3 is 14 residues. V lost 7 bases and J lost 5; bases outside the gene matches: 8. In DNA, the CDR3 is TGTGCCAGCATCAAACAGGGGGCTGAGGAGACCCAGTACTTC. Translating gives CASIKQGAEETQYF.

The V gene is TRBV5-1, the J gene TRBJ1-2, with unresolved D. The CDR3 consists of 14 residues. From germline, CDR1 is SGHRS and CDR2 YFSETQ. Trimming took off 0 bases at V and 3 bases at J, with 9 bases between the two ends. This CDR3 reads CASSLVSQDYGYTF. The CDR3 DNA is TGCGCCAGCAGCTTGGTTAGTCAAGACTATGGCTACACCTTC.

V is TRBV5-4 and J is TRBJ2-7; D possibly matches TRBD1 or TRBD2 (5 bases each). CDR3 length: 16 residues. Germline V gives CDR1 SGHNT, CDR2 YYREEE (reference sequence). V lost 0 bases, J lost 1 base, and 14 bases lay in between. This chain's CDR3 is CASSLAGTKRSYEQYF. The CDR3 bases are TGTGCCAGCAGCTTGGCGGGGACGAAGAGGTCCTACGAGCAGTACTTC.

CDR3 nucleotides: TGCAGCGTTTGGCAGGGGCTTGGCTACACCTTC. It specifies CSVWQGLGYTF. This chain uses TRBV29-1 with TRBJ1-2, with D possibly TRBD1 on 6 matching bases. Germline CDR1 is SQVTM and CDR2 is ANQGSEA. CDR3 length: 11 amino acids. V was clipped by 5 bases and J by 7 bases, with 11 bases between them.

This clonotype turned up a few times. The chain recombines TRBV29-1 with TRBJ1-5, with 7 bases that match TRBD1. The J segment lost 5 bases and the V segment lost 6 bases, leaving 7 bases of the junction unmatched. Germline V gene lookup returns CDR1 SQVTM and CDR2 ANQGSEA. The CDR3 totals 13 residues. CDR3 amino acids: CSVATGAHQPQHF. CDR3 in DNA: TGCAGCGTCGCTACAGGGGCCCATCAGCCCCAGCATTTT.

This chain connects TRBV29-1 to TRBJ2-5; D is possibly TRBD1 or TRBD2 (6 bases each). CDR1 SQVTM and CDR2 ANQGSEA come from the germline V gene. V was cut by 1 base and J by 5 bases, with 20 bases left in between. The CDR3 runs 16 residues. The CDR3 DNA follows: TGCAGCGTTGAAGGAAGTCTCGGGGGCAAGTATGAGACCCAGTACTTC. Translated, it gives CSVEGSLGGKYETQYF. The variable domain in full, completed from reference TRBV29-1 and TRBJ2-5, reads SAVISQKPSRDICQRGTSLTIQCQVDSQVTMMFWYRQQPGQSLTLIATANQGSEATYESGFVIDKFPISRPNLTFSTLTVSNMSPEDSSIYLCSVEGSLGGKYETQYFGPGTRLLVL.